This T cell receptor beta chain was found in a study of human T cells and chemical hapten exposure. Turning to this clonotype: Its antigen is not known.

One entry per CDR3 protein, called by TCRdb with MiXCR from the RACE reads. Among roughly 30,000 distinct CDR3 sequences listed, over 8.5% were seen once. Overall study results and limits: After DPC sensitization, TCRs above 1 in 1000 frequency showed no change.

CDR1 is MNHEY, CDR2 SVGEGT, per germline. The CDR3 sequence is 15 residues long. The V gene lost 0 bases and the J gene lost 3 bases, with 9 bases spanning the gap. Noted time point: patch test 2, 6 weeks after DPC sensitization. Regarding treatment: therapeutic diphenylcyclopropenone sensitization with weekly scalp DPC. The sequencing used whole blood, collected in connection with sensitization to the hapten diphenylcyclopropenone (DPC). The TCR comes from a man aged 25-45 years with alopecia areata. Some clones in this sample may be carry-over from other donors' samples. V is TRBV6-2 or TRBV6-3 and J is TRBJ1-5, with D perhaps matching TRBD1 (5 bases). CDR3 protein: CASSYSDRANQPQHF. Here the CDR3 DNA reads TGTGCCAGCAGTTACTCCGACAGAGCCAATCAGCCCCAGCATTTT.